The 5 T cell receptor delta chains reported below all come from one sample, sequenced in a study of gamma-delta chains in newborns, infants, children. TCRdb re-called clones from the reads via CATT. The profile shows several thousand delta-chain clones, roughly 5.1% of them singletons. Sequencing was carried out using blood. The receptors originated from a child who was a newborn, infant or young child, either healthy, febrile or measles-vaccinated (not recorded which).

This rearrangement joins TRDV2 to TRDJ3, with D uncertain. TCRdb records no J gene; here it was assigned by comparing the DNA to germline. Trimming left V 0 bases short and J 0 bases short, with 14 bases between. This CDR3 comprises 19 residues. The germline V gene has CDR1 GEAIGNYY and CDR2 EKD. The CDR3 protein is CACDTAGAQSSWDTRQMFF. CDR3 nucleotide sequence: TGTGCCTGTGACACCGCCGGGGCTCAAAGCTCCTGGGACACCCGACAGATGTTTTTC.

In this sample, this clone is medium-sized. The DNA of the CDR3 is TGTGCCTGTGACACCGTTGGGGATACGCGGATCTCCGATAAACTCATCTTT. Encoded protein: CACDTVGDTRISDKLIF. This chain connects TRDV2 to TRDJ1; 9 nucleotides align to TRDD3. This CDR3 comprises 17 residues. Trimming removed 0 bases from V and 3 bases from J; junction bases left unmatched: 10. CDR1 and CDR2 (germline): GEAIGNYY, EKD.

By frequency in the sample, this clone is medium-sized. The V and J genes are TRDV2 and TRDJ3; D uncertain. Trimming pared 3 bases from V and 2 bases from J, leaving 16 bases between. The V gene's germline CDR1 is GEAIGNYY and CDR2 EKD. The CDR3 is made up of 18 amino acids. CDR3 protein: CACDSVDFSAWDTRQMFF. The CDR3 DNA sequence: TGTGCCTGTGACTCGGTCGATTTTTCGGCCTGGGACACCCGACAGATGTTTTTC.

About this clone itself: This may be a read error, as it is one base from a much larger clone. DNA of the CDR3: TGTGCCTGTGACACCGCTGGGATACACGCCGATAGACTCATCTTT. Its protein product is CACDTAGIHADRLIF. The rearrangement uses TRDV2 and TRDJ1, with 7 bases aligning to TRDD3. CDR3 length equals 15 residues. CDR1 is GEAIGNYY, CDR2 EKD, per germline.

As for this clone: One base away lies a much larger clone, so this may be a sequencing read error. The chain combines TRDV2 with TRDJ1; 7 bases map to TRDD3. CDR1 and CDR2 (germline): GEAIGNYY, EKD. The CDR3 is 16 residues long. This CDR3 is CAYDAVGGMYTDKLIF. CDR3 coding DNA: TGTGCCTATGACGCTGTCGGGGGGATGTACACCGATAAACTCATCTTT.